This passage covers 31 T cell receptor beta chains from one sample sequenced in a study of blood T cells in healthy people across ages. Combining a sample-barcoded 5' primer with a J-beta primer mix, a second PCR ran for roughly 7 to 11 cycles. TCRdb called the 5' RACE reads again in MiXCR, with one record for every CDR3 protein. The sample yields under 2,000,000 distinct CDR3 sequences, roughly 50% seen once. The specimen was blood. The receptor source for this set is a woman aged 40 to 55 in good health.

The J gene is TRBJ2-7, the V gene TRBV5-1, with a possible D match to TRBD1 (5 bases). The CDR3 is made up of 14 amino acids. V lost 2 bases to trimming and J lost 5 bases, with 14 bases between them. From germline, CDR1 is SGHRS and CDR2 YFSETQ. CDR3 loop: CASSFLRLDNEQYF. In DNA form, the CDR3 reads TGCGCCAGCAGCTTTCTCCGGTTGGACAACGAGCAGTACTTC. The whole variable domain, remainder taken from reference TRBV5-1 and TRBJ2-7, is KAGVTQTPRYLIKTRGQQVTLSCSPISGHRSVSWYQQTPGQGLQFLFEYFSETQRNKGNFPGRFSGRQFSNSRSEMNVSTLELGDSALYLCASSFLRLDNEQYFGPGTRLTVT.

This clonotype was observed a few times. V usage is TRBV21-1 and J usage is TRBJ2-7; TRBD1 was called by the table and not checked on the DNA. TRBV21-1 is a recognized pseudogene. This CDR3 contains 15 residues. The CDR3 protein is CASSNPPPGSYEQYF. CDR3 bases: TGTGCCAGCAGCAACCCCCCCCCAGGATCCTACGAGCAGTACTTC.

The genes are TRBV7-9 and TRBJ1-2; D gene unclear. The CDR3 runs to 14 residues. CDR1 and CDR2 from the germline V gene are SEHNR and FQNEAQ (reference sequence). Trimming stripped 0 bases from V and 6 bases from J, with 11 bases between. The CDR3 DNA is TGTGCCAGCAGCTTAGCGGCCGGGAACGATGGCTACACCTTC. Amino acids: CASSLAAGNDGYTF.

About this clonotype itself: The junction differs from germline at one of its ends, possibly a read error. This rearrangement joins TRBV4-1 to TRBJ2-3, with D possibly being TRBD2 (6 bases). This CDR3 contains 14 residues. CDR1 is MGHRA and CDR2 is YSYEKL in the germline V gene. Here the CDR3 DNA reads TGCGCCAACAGCCAAGGCGGGGTATCGGATACGCAGTATTTT. Translating it yields CANSQGGVSDTQYF.

The chain uses TRBV6-6 and TRBJ2-3, with TRBD2 identical over 9 bases. Germline V gives CDR1 MNHNY, CDR2 SVGAGI (reference sequence). The CDR3 extends over 16 amino acids. V gave up 4 bases and J gave up 6 bases; unmatched junction bases: 11. The CDR3 loop is CASSSSGLARTDTQYF. The CDR3, as DNA: TGTGCCAGCAGTTCCTCCGGACTAGCGAGAACGGATACGCAGTATTTT.

This CDR3 is CASSVFGQGGNEQFF. The DNA for the CDR3 is TGTGCCAGCAGCGTCTTTGGACAGGGTGGGAATGAGCAGTTCTTC. This chain joins TRBV9 and TRBJ2-1; TRBD1 agrees at 8 bases. CDR1 SGDLS and CDR2 YYNGEE come from the germline V gene. This CDR3 is built from 15 residues. The trim removed 2 bases at V and 7 bases at J, leaving 8 bases unmatched.

As to this clonotype: One end of the junction varies from germline; a read error may be responsible. The genes are TRBV18 and TRBJ2-1, with D hard to call. The CDR3 spans 17 residues. Germline CDR1 KGHSH, CDR2 LQKENI. The CDR3 is CAGSPPSGLSSYNEQFF. In DNA form, the CDR3 reads TGTGCCGGCTCACCACCGTCTGGGTTAAGCTCCTACAATGAGCAGTTCTTC.

The genes are TRBV7-9 and TRBJ2-1; tentatively, D is TRBD1 (5 bases). Germline-derived CDR1 and CDR2 are SEHNR and FQNEAQ (reference sequence). The CDR3 length is 14 residues. V dropped 6 bases and J dropped 12 bases, with 21 bases sitting between them. CDR3 region: CASSFGTGTYGQFF. In nucleotides, the CDR3 is TGTGCCAGCAGTTTTGGAACAGGAACCTACGGGCAGTTCTTC.

This clonotype occurred a few times. The CDR3 DNA reads as TGTGCCAGCAATCTAGAGGGGCCAGGGGAGATGGGTGGCTACACCTTC. This codes for CASNLEGPGEMGGYTF. The V gene is TRBV28, the J gene TRBJ1-2, with D maybe TRBD1 (6 bases). The CDR3 consists of 16 residues. Germline V gives CDR1 MDHEN, CDR2 SYDVKM. V was trimmed by 7 bases and J by 7 bases, leaving 25 bases between them.

The chain links TRBV5-1 to TRBJ1-6; D ambiguous. The CDR3 extends over 16 amino acids. The germline V gene has CDR1 SGHRS and CDR2 YFSETQ. Between the trimmed V and J ends, which lost 4 bases and 3 bases, there was a span of 14 bases. The CDR3 loop reads CASSLGDTNYNSPLHF. The CDR3, as DNA: TGCGCCAGCAGCCTAGGAGACACCAACTATAATTCACCCCTCCACTTT.

V is TRBV18 and J is TRBJ1-2; 8 bases are shared with TRBD1. V was pared by 2 bases and J by 3 bases, with 11 bases of the junction left unmatched. The germline CDR1 and CDR2 sequences are KGHSH and LQKENI. There are 17 residues in the CDR3. The CDR3 loop is CASSPVGQGERDYGYTF. The CDR3 DNA reads TGTGCCAGCTCACCAGTTGGACAGGGAGAGAGAGACTATGGCTACACCTTC.

The rearrangement links TRBV25-1 to TRBJ1-4, with 9 bases identical to TRBD1. V dropped 8 bases and J dropped 8; count of bases not matched to a gene: 6. Germline V gives CDR1 MGHDK, CDR2 SYGVNS. CDR3 length: 13 residues. CDR3 bases: TGTGCCAGCCTCGGGACAGGGCACGAAAAACTGTTTTTT. The encoded protein is CASLGTGHEKLFF.

CDR3 sequence reads: CASSDGPPLYNEQFF. The CDR3 DNA sequence: TGTGCCAGCTCAGATGGGCCCCCCCTATACAATGAGCAGTTCTTC. The rearrangement joins TRBV6-1 to TRBJ2-1; the D is unclear. The germline V gene encodes CDR1 MNHNS and CDR2 SASEGT. CDR3 length equals 15 residues. V was pared by 8 bases and J by 4 bases, with 18 bases between.

The chain has TRBV7-2 and TRBJ1-4; D call uncertain. This CDR3 has 16 amino acids. Germline V gene data show CDR1 as SGHTA and CDR2 as FQGNSA. Trimming pared 2 bases from V and 1 base from J, leaving 11 bases between. This CDR3 reads CASSLLGAGTNEKLFF. In nucleotides, the CDR3 is TGTGCCAGCAGCTTACTAGGCGCTGGAACTAATGAAAAACTGTTTTTT.

This clonotype was found once. The chain employs TRBV28 and TRBJ1-6; possible D gene TRBD1, 5 bases. The CDR3 totals 16 residues. V was clipped by 5 bases and J by 10 bases, with 21 bases between them. CDR1 and CDR2 from the germline V gene are MDHEN and SYDVKM. In DNA, the CDR3 is TGTGCCAGCAGTCCCACCACCGGGACGGATTCCTCACCCCTCCACTTT. It is translated as CASSPTTGTDSSPLHF.

This clonotype was detected only a few times. The rearrangement links TRBV4-1 to TRBJ2-7; no clear D gene. The germline gives CDR1 MGHRA, CDR2 YSYEKL. V was cut by 5 bases and J by 2 bases, with 7 bases left in between. The CDR3 extends over 12 amino acids. The CDR3 DNA follows: TGCGCCAGCAGCAATGCCCCCTACGAGCAGTACTTC. Protein product: CASSNAPYEQYF.

This chain links TRBV6-1 with TRBJ2-3; D could derive from TRBD1 or TRBD2 (6 bases each). Trimming took off 4 bases at V and 7 bases at J, with 18 bases between the two ends. Germline V gene sequence: CDR1 MNHNS, CDR2 SASEGT. This CDR3 has 15 residues. The chain's CDR3 is CASSGGRGLENTQYF. The CDR3 DNA follows: TGTGCCAGCAGTGGAGGACGGGGGCTAGAGAATACGCAGTATTTT.

The rearrangement links TRBV20-1 to TRBJ2-1; D is ambiguous. The CDR3 totals 11 residues. V lost 0 bases and J lost 8, with 5 bases in between. Germline lookup yields CDR1 DFQATT and CDR2 SNEGSKA (reference sequence). CDR3 nucleotides: TGCAGTGCTAGAGATGCCCATGAGCAGTTCTTC. This gives the protein CSARDAHEQFF.

This clonotype has a count of ten or more. The junction and the germline gene differ at one end; a read error may be behind it. This sequence joins TRBV5-1 and TRBJ2-3; 10 nucleotides line up with TRBD2. The CDR3 length is 14 residues. CDR1 and CDR2 (germline): SGHRS, YFSETQ. CDR3 protein: CASSLGLAEDTQYF. CDR3 DNA: TGTGCCAGCAGCTTAGGACTAGCGGAAGATACGCAGTATTTT.

This clonotype was counted between two and nine times. The CDR3 sequence is CASGLFYNEQFF. The CDR3 coding sequence is TGTGCTAGTGGTTTGTTTTACAATGAGCAGTTCTTC. This chain links TRBV12-5 with TRBJ2-1, with unresolved D. The CDR3 covers 12 residues. V shed 2 bases and J shed 4 bases, with 3 bases lying between them. The germline V gene has CDR1 LGHNT and CDR2 FRNRAP.

The chain has TRBV29-1 and TRBJ1-2; D call uncertain. V shed 4 bases and J shed 5 bases, with 14 bases lying between them. Germline CDR1 is SQVTM and CDR2 is ANQGSEA. CDR3 size: 13 residues. CDR3 DNA: TGCAGCGTTGTGTGGGGTTCAGTTTATGGCTACACCTTC. It translates to CSVVWGSVYGYTF.

This clonotype was found a few times. The chain uses TRBV5-1 and TRBJ2-6, with 9 bases that match TRBD1. V shed 4 bases, J shed 2 bases, and the junction held 4 bases outside the gene matches. This CDR3 spans 16 amino acids. The V gene's germline CDR1 is SGHRS and CDR2 YFSETQ. The CDR3 region is CASSKGQGTGANVLTF. The DNA for the CDR3 is TGCGCCAGCAGCAAAGGACAGGGGACTGGGGCCAACGTCCTGACTTTC.

CDR3 coding DNA: TGTGCCAGCAGCCAAGACGGGGACAGAGAACGTGAAGCTTTCTTT. Protein sequence: CASSQDGDREREAFF. The chain couples TRBV14 to TRBJ1-1, with 7 nucleotides matching TRBD1. The CDR3 extends over 15 amino acids. With V trimmed by 0 bases and J by 7 bases, 8 bases remained unmatched. Germline CDR1 and CDR2: SGHDN and FVKESK.

About this clonotype: At one boundary the junction diverges from the germline segment, which might be a read error. V usage is TRBV28 and J usage is TRBJ1-1; D gene ambiguous. This CDR3 is 14 amino acids long. From germline, CDR1 is MDHEN and CDR2 SYDVKM. The CDR3 spells CAGRLIRSDTEAFF. The CDR3 nucleotides are TGTGCCGGCAGGTTAATTCGATCGGACACTGAAGCTTTCTTT.

This rearrangement joins TRBV7-2 to TRBJ2-1; TRBD2 aligns across 8 bases. The germline V gene encodes CDR1 SGHTA and CDR2 FQGNSA. The CDR3 is made up of 20 amino acids. J was trimmed by 5 bases and V by 4 bases; bases with no gene match: 22. DNA for the CDR3: TGTGCCAGCAGCTGGAACCTGGGGAGCGGGGGCGGAAGGAAGAACAATGAGCAGTTCTTC. Its protein is CASSWNLGSGGGRKNNEQFF.

As to this clonotype: One end of the junction fails to match germline, which may point to a read error. The chain uses TRBV11-1 and TRBJ2-7; D not resolved. The CDR3 loop spans 14 amino acids. Germline V gene sequence: CDR1 SGHAT, CDR2 FQDESV (reference sequence). Written as DNA, the CDR3 is TGTGCCAGCAGCTTAGGACAATTCTCCCACGAGCAGTACTTC. Amino acids: CASSLGQFSHEQYF. Full variable domain (remainder filled in from reference TRBV11-1 and TRBJ2-7): EAEVAQSPRYKITEKSQAVAFWCDPISGHATLYWYRQILGQGPELLVQFQDESVVDDSQLPKDRFSAERLKGVDSTLKIQPAELGDSAMYLCASSLGQFSHEQYFGPGTRLTVT.

This clonotype was detected only a few times. The chain employs TRBV27 and TRBJ1-2, with D uncertain. CDR1 is MNHEY and CDR2 is SMNVEV in the germline V gene (reference sequence). V was pared by 5 bases and J by 0 bases, with 13 bases between. The CDR3 spans 15 residues. CDR3 loop: CASSRIARPNYGYTF. CDR3 DNA sequence: TGTGCCAGCAGTAGAATCGCCAGGCCTAACTATGGCTACACCTTC.

The chain employs TRBV20-1 and TRBJ2-1, with D uncertain. The germline CDR1 and CDR2 sequences are DFQATT and SNEGSKA (reference sequence). The CDR3 spans 14 residues. The V end lost 6 bases, the J end lost 8 bases, and 20 bases lay between the germline ends. CDR3 DNA: TGCAGTGCGGAGTCGGAAGAAATGGTCCATGAGCAGTTCTTC. Its translation: CSAESEEMVHEQFF.

The J gene is TRBJ2-7, the V gene TRBV6-2 or TRBV6-3, with 7 bases that match TRBD1. The V gene end was trimmed by 6 bases and the J gene end by 5 bases; junction bases not matched to a gene: 13. This CDR3 comprises 15 residues. The germline V gene encodes CDR1 MNHEY and CDR2 SVGEGT. DNA for the CDR3: TGTGCCAGCAGGAGCCGCGGACAGGTTCTCCACGAGCAGTACTTC. Amino acids: CASRSRGQVLHEQYF.

There are a few counts of this clonotype. This chain links TRBV20-1 with TRBJ2-1; D gene uncertain. Germline V lookup: CDR1 DFQATT, CDR2 SNEGSKA (reference sequence). CDR3 length equals 13 residues. V was trimmed by 0 bases and J by 9 bases, leaving 12 bases between them. CDR3 residues: CSAREPGISEQFF. The CDR3 bases are TGCAGTGCTAGAGAGCCCGGTATCAGTGAGCAGTTCTTC.

This clonotype was counted between two and nine times. The chain recombines TRBV6-5 with TRBJ2-5; the D gene is possibly TRBD2 (5 bases). The CDR3 length is 13 residues. Germline values: CDR1 MNHEY, CDR2 SVGAGI. The germline V and J ends were trimmed by 6 bases and 5 bases, with 13 bases remaining between them. CDR3 residues: CASSRSSSETQYF. The CDR3 nucleotides read TGTGCCAGCAGCAGATCTAGCTCGGAGACCCAGTACTTC.